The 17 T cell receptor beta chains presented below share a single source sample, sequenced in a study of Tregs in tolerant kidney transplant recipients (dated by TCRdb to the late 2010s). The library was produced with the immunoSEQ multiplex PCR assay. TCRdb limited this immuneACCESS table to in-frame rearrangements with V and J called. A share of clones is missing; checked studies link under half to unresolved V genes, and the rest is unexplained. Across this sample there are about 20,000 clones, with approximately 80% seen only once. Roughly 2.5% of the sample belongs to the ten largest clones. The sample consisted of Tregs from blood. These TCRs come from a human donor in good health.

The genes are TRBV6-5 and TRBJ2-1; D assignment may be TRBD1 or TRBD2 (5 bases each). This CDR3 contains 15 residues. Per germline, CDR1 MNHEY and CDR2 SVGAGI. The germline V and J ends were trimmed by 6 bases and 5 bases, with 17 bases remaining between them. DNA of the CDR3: TGTGCCAGCAGCCAGGGAGATATGGAGGACAATGAGCAGTTCTTC. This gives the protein CASSQGDMEDNEQFF.

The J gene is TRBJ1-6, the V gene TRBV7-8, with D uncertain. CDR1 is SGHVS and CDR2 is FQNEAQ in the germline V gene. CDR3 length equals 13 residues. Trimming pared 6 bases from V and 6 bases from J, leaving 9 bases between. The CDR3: CASRGQLNSPLHF. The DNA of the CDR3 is TGTGCCAGCAGGGGCCAGCTTAATTCACCCCTCCACTTT.

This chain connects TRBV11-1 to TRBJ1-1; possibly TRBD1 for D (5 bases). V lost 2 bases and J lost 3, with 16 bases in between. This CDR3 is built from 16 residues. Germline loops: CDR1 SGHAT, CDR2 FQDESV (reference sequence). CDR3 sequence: CASSLRVPGSDTEAFF. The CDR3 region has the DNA TGTGCCAGCAGCTTAAGGGTGCCAGGGTCGGACACTGAAGCTTTCTTT.

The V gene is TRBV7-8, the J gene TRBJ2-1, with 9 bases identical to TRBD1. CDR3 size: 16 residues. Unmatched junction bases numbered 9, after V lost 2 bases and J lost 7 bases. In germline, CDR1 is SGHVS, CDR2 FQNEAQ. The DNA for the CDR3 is TGTGCCAGCAGCTTATTGACAGGGGGATTCCCTAATGAGCAGTTCTTC. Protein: CASSLLTGGFPNEQFF.

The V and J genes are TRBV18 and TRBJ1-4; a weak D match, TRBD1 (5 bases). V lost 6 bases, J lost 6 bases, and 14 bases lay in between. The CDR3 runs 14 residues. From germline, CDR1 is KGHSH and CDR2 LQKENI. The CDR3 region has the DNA TGTGCCAGCTCCACAAGGAGGGGTGATGAAAAACTGTTTTTT. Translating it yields CASSTRRGDEKLFF.

CDR3 in DNA: TGTGCCAGCAGCTTGTTAGCGGGAAGACAAGAGACCCAGTACTTC. This encodes CASSLLAGRQETQYF. The V call is TRBV5-6, the J call TRBJ2-5; 8 nucleotides match TRBD2. Germline CDR1 reads SGHDT; CDR2 reads YYEEEE. V shed 1 base and J 2 bases; nucleotides not matched to a gene: 4. CDR3 length: 15 residues.

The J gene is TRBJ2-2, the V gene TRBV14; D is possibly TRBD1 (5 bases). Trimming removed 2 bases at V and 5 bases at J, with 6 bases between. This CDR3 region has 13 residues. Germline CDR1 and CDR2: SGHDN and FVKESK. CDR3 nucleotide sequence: TGTGCCAGCAGCCAACCAGGGACCGGGGAGCTGTTTTTT. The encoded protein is CASSQPGTGELFF.

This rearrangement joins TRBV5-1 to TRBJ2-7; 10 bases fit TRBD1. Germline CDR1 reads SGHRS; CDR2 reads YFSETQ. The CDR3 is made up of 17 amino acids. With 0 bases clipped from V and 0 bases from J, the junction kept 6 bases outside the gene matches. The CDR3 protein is CASSLVPGQGSSYEQYF. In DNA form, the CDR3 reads TGCGCCAGCAGCTTGGTGCCGGGACAGGGGAGCTCCTACGAGCAGTACTTC.

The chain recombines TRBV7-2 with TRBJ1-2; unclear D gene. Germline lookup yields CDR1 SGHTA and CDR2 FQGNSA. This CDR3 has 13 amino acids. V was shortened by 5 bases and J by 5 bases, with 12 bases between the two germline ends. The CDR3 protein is CASSPDGIYGYTF. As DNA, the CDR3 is TGTGCCAGCAGCCCGGACGGCATATATGGCTACACCTTC.

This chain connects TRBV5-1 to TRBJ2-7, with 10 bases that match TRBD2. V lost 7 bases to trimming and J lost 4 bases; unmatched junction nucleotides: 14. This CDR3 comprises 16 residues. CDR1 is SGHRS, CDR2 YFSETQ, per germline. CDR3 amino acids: CASAAYAAGGPYEQYF. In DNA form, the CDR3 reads TGCGCCAGCGCGGCCTACGCAGCGGGGGGGCCTTACGAGCAGTACTTC. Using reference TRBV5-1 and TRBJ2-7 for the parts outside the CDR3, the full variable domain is KAGVTQTPRYLIKTRGQQVTLSCSPISGHRSVSWYQQTPGQGLQFLFEYFSETQRNKGNFPGRFSGRQFSNSRSEMNVSTLELGDSALYLCASAAYAAGGPYEQYFGPGTRLTVT.

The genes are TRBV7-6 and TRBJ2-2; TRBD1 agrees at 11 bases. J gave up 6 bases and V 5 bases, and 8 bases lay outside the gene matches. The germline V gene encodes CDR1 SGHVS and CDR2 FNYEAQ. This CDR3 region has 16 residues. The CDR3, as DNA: TGTGCCAGCAGCCCCTGGACAGGGGGCGAGTCCGGGGAGCTGTTTTTT. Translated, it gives CASSPWTGGESGELFF.

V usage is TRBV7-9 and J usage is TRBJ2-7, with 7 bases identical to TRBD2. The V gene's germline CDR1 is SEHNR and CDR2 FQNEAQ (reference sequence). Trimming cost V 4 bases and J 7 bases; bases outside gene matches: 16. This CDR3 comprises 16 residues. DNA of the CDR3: TGTGCCAGCAGCTCCGTGGAGCGGGCGGGGGAGTGGGAGCAGTACTTC. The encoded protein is CASSSVERAGEWEQYF.

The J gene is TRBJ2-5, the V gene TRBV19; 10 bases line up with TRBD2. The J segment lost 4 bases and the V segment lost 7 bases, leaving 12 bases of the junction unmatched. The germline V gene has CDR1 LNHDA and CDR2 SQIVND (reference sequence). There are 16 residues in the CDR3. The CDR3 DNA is TGTGCCAGTAACCCCGGTCTAGCGGGAGACAGAGAGACCCAGTACTTC. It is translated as CASNPGLAGDRETQYF. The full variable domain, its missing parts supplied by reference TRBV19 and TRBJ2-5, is DGGITQSPKYLFRKEGQNVTLSCEQNLNHDAMYWYRQDPGQGLRLIYYSQIVNDFQKGDIAEGYSVSREKKESFPLTVTSAQKNPTAFYLCASNPGLAGDRETQYFGPGTRLLVL.

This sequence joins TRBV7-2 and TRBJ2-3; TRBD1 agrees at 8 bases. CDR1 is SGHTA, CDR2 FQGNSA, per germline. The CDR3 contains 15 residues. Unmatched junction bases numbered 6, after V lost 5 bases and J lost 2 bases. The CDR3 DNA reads TGTGCCAGCAGCGCCCGGGACAGGCTCACAGATACGCAGTATTTT. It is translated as CASSARDRLTDTQYF. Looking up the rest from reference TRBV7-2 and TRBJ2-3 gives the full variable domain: GAGVSQSPSNKVTEKGKDVELRCDPISGHTALYWYRQSLGQGLEFLIYFQGNSAPDKSGLPSDRFSAERTGGSVSTLTIQRTQQEDSAVYLCASSARDRLTDTQYFGPGTRLTVL.

CDR3 sequence (DNA): TGTGCCAGCAGCCCGTTAGACAGGGGGCACCCGTTCTTC. The encoded protein is CASSPLDRGHPFF. The chain has TRBV7-2 and TRBJ2-1, with 10 positions matching TRBD1. Per the germline V gene, CDR1 is SGHTA and CDR2 is FQGNSA. This CDR3 has 13 amino acids. V dropped 5 bases and J dropped 15; count of bases not matched to a gene: 10.

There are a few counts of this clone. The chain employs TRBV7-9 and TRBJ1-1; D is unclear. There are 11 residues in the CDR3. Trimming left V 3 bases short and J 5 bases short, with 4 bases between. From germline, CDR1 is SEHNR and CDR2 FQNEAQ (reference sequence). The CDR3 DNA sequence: TGTGCCAGCAGCTTTGCGACTGAAGCTTTCTTT. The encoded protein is CASSFATEAFF.

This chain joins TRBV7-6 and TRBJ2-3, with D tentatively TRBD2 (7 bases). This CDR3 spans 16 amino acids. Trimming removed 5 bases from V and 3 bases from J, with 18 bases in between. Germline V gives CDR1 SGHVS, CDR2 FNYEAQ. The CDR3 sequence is CASSPAGGLVTDTQYF. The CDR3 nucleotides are TGTGCCAGCAGCCCCGCCGGGGGGCTAGTAACAGATACGCAGTATTTT.